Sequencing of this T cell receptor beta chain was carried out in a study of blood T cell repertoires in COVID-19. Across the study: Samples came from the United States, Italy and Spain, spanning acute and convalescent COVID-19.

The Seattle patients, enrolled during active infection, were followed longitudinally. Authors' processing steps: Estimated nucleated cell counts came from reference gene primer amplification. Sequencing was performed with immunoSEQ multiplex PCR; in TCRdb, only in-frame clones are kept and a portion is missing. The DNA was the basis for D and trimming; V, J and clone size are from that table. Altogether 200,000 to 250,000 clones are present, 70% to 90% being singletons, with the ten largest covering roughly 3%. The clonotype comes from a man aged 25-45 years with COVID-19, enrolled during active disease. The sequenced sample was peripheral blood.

The CDR3: CASSRQGYNEQFF. The CDR3 DNA reads as TGTGCCAGCAGCCGACAGGGATACAATGAGCAGTTCTTC. The gene calls are TRBV6-5 and TRBJ2-1; 7 nucleotides match TRBD1. The J segment lost 4 bases and the V segment lost 6 bases, leaving 3 bases of the junction unmatched. The CDR3 is 13 residues long. CDR1 MNHEY and CDR2 SVGAGI come from the germline V gene.